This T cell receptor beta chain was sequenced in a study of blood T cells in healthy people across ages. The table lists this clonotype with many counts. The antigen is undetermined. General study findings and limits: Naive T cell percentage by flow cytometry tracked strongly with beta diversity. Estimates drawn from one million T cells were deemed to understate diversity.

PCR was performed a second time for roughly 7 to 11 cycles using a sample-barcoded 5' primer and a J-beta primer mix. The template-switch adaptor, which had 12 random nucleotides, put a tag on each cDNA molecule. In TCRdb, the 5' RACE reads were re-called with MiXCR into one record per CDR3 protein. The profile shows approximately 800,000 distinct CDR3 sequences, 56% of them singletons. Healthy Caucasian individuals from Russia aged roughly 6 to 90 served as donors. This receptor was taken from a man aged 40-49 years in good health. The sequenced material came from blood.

The CDR3 loop reads CASSLQGNSYEQYF. In nucleotides, the CDR3 is TGTGCCAGCAGCTTACAGGGAAATTCCTACGAGCAGTACTTC. The chain couples TRBV7-9 to TRBJ2-7; possible D gene TRBD1, 5 bases. The V gene's germline CDR1 is SEHNR and CDR2 FQNEAQ (reference sequence). V gave up 2 bases and J gave up 1 base, with 9 bases separating them. The CDR3 loop spans 14 amino acids.